The present T cell receptor beta chain was sequenced within a study of T cells in Graves' hyperthyroidism and ophthalmopathy. Overall study findings and caveats: Blood also showed most of the thyroid clonotypes that were expanded above 0.001.

The CDR3 has 15 amino acids. V was pared by 5 bases and J by 0 bases, with 13 bases between. Germline V gives CDR1 SGHDN, CDR2 FVKESK. This clonotype was recorded a few times. Its antigen is not identified. From RNA transcripts, TCR beta CDR3 regions were amplified. The HTBI primer set served for first-round RT-PCR of the TCR CDR3. TCRdb itself ran the multiplex PCR reads through MiXCR, one entry per CDR3 protein. The data hold under 700,000 distinct CDR3 sequences, with approximately 16% observed a single time. Those patients with uncontrolled infection, other autoimmune disease, pregnancy or lactation were excluded.

Material for sequencing was blood. The genes are TRBV14 and TRBJ2-5; D may be TRBD1 (5 bases). This clonotype originated in a woman aged 18 to 35 with Graves' hyperthyroidism. The CDR3 sequence is CASSSGWGNQETQYF. Written as DNA, the CDR3 is TGTGCCAGCAGCTCAGGGTGGGGTAACCAAGAGACCCAGTACTTC.